The 10 T cell receptor beta chains in this list originate from one sample, sequenced in a study of technical replicates of blood from several donors. Profiled with immunoSEQ multiplex PCR; TCRdb holds only in-frame clones, not every one. Of some 48,000 clones listed, about 96% are singletons. The specimen sequenced was T cells isolated from PBMCs. Source of these receptors: a human donor in good health.

The chain employs TRBV2 and TRBJ2-1, with a possible D match to TRBD2 (6 bases). The CDR3 is 16 residues long. V lost 11 bases and J lost 6, with 26 bases in between. Germline CDR1 and CDR2: SNHLY and FYNNEI. The CDR3 is CAAKRVGIGGGNEQFF. The CDR3 coding sequence is TGTGCCGCCAAACGGGTTGGAATCGGGGGTGGCAATGAGCAGTTCTTC. The full variable domain, in which reference TRBV2 and TRBJ2-1 provide the parts outside the CDR3, is EPEVTQTPSHQVTQMGQEVILRCVPISNHLYFYWYRQILGQKVEFLVSFYNNEISEKSEIFDDQFSVERPDGSNFTLKIRSTKLEDSAMYFCAAKRVGIGGGNEQFFGPGTRLTVL.

The V gene is TRBV6-1, the J gene TRBJ1-1; 8 positions agree with TRBD1. This CDR3 contains 15 residues. V lost 7 bases to trimming and J lost 4 bases; unmatched junction nucleotides: 11. Germline V gene lookup returns CDR1 MNHNS and CDR2 SASEGT. The CDR3 DNA reads TGTGCCAGCATCTCGTTAGCAGGGGGCCTCACTGAAGCTTTCTTT. The encoded protein is CASISLAGGLTEAFF.

V usage is TRBV28 and J usage is TRBJ2-7; D may be TRBD1 (5 bases). V gave up 2 bases and J gave up 6 bases, with 14 bases separating them. This CDR3 contains 14 residues. CDR1 is MDHEN and CDR2 is SYDVKM in the germline V gene. CDR3 coding DNA: TGTGCCAGCAGTTTAATATCGCAGGGTCTCGAGCAGTACTTC. Amino acid sequence: CASSLISQGLEQYF.

The V call is TRBV6-1, the J call TRBJ1-5; possibly TRBD1 for D (5 bases). Germline loops: CDR1 MNHNS, CDR2 SASEGT. This CDR3 contains 14 residues. The V end lost 8 bases, the J end lost 6 bases, and 17 bases lay between the germline ends. The CDR3, as DNA: TGTGCCAGCTCTGCGCTGGGGGGGACTCAGCCCCAGCATTTT. It encodes CASSALGGTQPQHF.

The chain couples TRBV6-5 to TRBJ2-7, with D possibly TRBD1 on 6 matching bases. CDR1 MNHEY and CDR2 SVGAGI come from the germline V gene. CDR3 length equals 15 residues. Deletions cut 6 bases from V and 5 bases from J, with 20 bases between. The CDR3, as DNA: TGTGCCAGCAGCTATATACAGGGCGAAGGGAACGAGCAGTACTTC. This gives the protein CASSYIQGEGNEQYF.

The chain joins TRBV15 to TRBJ1-3; D is undetermined. The CDR3 covers 16 residues. Germline lookup yields CDR1 LNHNV and CDR2 YYDKDF (reference sequence). Trimming took 6 bases from V and 0 from J, leaving 15 bases between them. CDR3 protein: CATRFLRAISGNTIYF. In nucleotides, the CDR3 is TGTGCCACCAGATTTCTAAGAGCAATCTCTGGAAACACCATATATTTT.

The chain's CDR3 is CASSQRLATGELFF. The CDR3 nucleotides read TGTGCCAGCAGCCAACGGCTAGCTACCGGGGAGCTGTTTTTT. V usage is TRBV14 and J usage is TRBJ2-2; a possible D gene is TRBD2 (5 bases). CDR1 is SGHDN and CDR2 is FVKESK in the germline V gene. The V end lost 2 bases, the J end lost 5 bases, and 9 bases lay between the germline ends. This CDR3 spans 14 amino acids.

This chain joins TRBV30 and TRBJ1-2; no clear D. The length of the CDR3 is 14 residues. V shed 3 bases and J shed 2 bases, with 13 bases lying between them. Germline CDR1 reads GTSNPN; CDR2 reads SVGIG (reference sequence). The CDR3 loop reads CAWSFGVGNYGYTF. The CDR3 bases are TGTGCCTGGAGCTTCGGGGTCGGCAACTATGGCTACACCTTC.

The chain has TRBV10-3 and TRBJ1-5; 9 bases align to TRBD1. The CDR3 totals 14 residues. The V gene end was trimmed by 10 bases and the J gene end by 1 base; junction bases not matched to a gene: 5. Germline CDR1 ENHRY, CDR2 SYGVKD. CDR3 sequence: CASAGQGSNQPQHF. CDR3 nucleotides: TGTGCCAGCGCCGGACAGGGGAGCAATCAGCCCCAGCATTTT.

The chain links TRBV10-3 to TRBJ2-2, with D possibly TRBD2 on 5 matching bases. This CDR3 is built from 14 residues. V lost 6 bases, J lost 6 bases, and 14 bases lay in between. The germline gives CDR1 ENHRY, CDR2 SYGVKD. Here the CDR3 DNA reads TGTGCCATCAGAAGAGGGCTGTACGCCGGGGAGCTGTTTTTT. Protein sequence: CAIRRGLYAGELFF.